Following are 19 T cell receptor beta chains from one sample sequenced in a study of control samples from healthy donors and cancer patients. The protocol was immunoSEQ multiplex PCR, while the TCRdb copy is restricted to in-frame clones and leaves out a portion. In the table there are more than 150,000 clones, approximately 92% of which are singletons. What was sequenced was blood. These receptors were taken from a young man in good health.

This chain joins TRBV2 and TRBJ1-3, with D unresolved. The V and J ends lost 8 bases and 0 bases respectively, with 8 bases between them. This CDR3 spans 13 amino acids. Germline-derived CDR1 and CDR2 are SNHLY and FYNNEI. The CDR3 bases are TGTGCCAGCCGGACGAGCTCTGGAAACACCATATATTTT. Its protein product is CASRTSSGNTIYF.

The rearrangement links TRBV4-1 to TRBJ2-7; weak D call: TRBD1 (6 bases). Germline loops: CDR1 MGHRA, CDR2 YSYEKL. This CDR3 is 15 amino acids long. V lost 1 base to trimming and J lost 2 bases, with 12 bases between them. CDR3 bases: TGCGCCAGCAGCCAAGGGGGACACCTAGCCTACGAGCAGTACTTC. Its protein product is CASSQGGHLAYEQYF.

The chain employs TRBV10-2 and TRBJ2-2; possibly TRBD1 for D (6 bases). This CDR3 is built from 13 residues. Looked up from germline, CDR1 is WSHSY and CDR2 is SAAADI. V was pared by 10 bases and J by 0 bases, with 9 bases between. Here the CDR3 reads CATGTTNTGELFF. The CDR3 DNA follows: TGCGCCACCGGGACAACGAACACCGGGGAGCTGTTTTTT.

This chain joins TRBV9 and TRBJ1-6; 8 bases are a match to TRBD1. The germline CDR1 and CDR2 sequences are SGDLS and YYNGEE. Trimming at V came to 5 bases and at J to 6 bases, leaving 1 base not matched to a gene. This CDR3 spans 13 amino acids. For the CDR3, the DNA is TGTGCCAGCAGGGACAGGGCTAATTCACCCCTCCACTTT. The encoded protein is CASRDRANSPLHF.

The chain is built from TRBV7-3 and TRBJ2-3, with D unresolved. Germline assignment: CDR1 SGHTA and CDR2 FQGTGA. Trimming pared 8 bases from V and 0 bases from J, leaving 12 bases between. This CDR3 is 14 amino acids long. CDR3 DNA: TGTGCCAGCGGCCTGATGGGAAGCACAGATACGCAGTATTTT. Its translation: CASGLMGSTDTQYF.

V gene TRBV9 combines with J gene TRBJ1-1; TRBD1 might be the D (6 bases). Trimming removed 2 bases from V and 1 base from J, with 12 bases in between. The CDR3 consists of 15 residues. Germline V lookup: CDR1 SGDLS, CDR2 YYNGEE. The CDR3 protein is CASSVSTGSNTEAFF. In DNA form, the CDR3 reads TGTGCCAGCAGCGTTTCGACAGGATCGAACACTGAAGCTTTCTTT. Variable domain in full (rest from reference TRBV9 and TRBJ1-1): DSGVTQTPKHLITATGQRVTLRCSPRSGDLSVYWYQQSLDQGLQFLIQYYNGEERAKGNILERFSAQQFPDLHSELNLSSLELGDSALYFCASSVSTGSNTEAFFGQGTRLTVV.

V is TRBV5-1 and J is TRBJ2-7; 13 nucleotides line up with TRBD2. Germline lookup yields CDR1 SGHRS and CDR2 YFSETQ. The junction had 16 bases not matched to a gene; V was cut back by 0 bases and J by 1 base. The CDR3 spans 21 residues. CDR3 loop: CASSLDPDPGLAGSFSYEQYF. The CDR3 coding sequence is TGCGCCAGCAGCTTGGACCCTGACCCGGGACTAGCGGGGTCATTTTCCTACGAGCAGTACTTC.

The CDR3 reads CASSFGGNMNTEAFF. The CDR3 region has the DNA TGTGCCAGCAGTTTCGGAGGAAACATGAACACTGAAGCTTTCTTT. The chain has TRBV27 and TRBJ1-1; no clear D. The CDR3 has 15 amino acids. The germline CDR1 and CDR2 sequences are MNHEY and SMNVEV (reference sequence). With 3 bases removed from V and 0 bases from J, the gap between germline ends came to 11 bases.

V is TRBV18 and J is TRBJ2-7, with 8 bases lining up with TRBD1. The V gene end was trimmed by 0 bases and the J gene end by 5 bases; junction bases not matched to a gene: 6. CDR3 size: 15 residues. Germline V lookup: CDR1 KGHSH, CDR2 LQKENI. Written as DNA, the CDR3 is TGTGCCAGCTCACCACCCTTAGGCAGGGGGCACGAGCAGTACTTC. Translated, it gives CASSPPLGRGHEQYF. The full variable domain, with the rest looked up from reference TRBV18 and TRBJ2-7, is NAGVMQNPRHLVRRRGQEARLRCSPMKGHSHVYWYRQLPEEGLKFMVYLQKENIIDESGMPKERFSAEFPKEGPSILRIQQVVRGDSAAYFCASSPPLGRGHEQYFGPGTRLTVT.

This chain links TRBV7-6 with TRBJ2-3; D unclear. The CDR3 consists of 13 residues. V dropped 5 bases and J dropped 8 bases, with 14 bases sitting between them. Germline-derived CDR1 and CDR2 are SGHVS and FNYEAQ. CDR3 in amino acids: CASSRSDGATQYF. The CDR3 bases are TGTGCCAGCAGCCGATCCGACGGCGCTACGCAGTATTTT.

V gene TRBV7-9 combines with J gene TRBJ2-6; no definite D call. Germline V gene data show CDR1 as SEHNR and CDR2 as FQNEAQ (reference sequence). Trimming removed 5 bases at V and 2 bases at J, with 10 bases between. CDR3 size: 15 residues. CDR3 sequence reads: CASSELGAGANVLTF. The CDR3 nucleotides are TGTGCCAGCAGCGAGCTGGGTGCTGGGGCCAACGTCCTGACTTTC. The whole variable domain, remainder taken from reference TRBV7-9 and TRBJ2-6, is DTGVSQNPRHKITKRGQNVTFRCDPISEHNRLYWYRQTLGQGPEFLTYFQNEAQLEKSRLLSDRFSAERPKGSFSTLEIQRTEQGDSAMYLCASSELGAGANVLTFGAGSRLTVL.

The CDR3 loop is CASSLVGDSYEQYF. CDR3 coding DNA: TGTGCCAGCAGTTTGGTGGGGGACTCCTACGAGCAGTACTTC. The chain carries TRBV28 and TRBJ2-7, with D possibly called TRBD1 or TRBD2 (5 bases each). Trimming took 3 bases from V and 0 from J, leaving 9 bases between them. Germline CDR1 and CDR2: MDHEN and SYDVKM. The CDR3 length is 14 residues.

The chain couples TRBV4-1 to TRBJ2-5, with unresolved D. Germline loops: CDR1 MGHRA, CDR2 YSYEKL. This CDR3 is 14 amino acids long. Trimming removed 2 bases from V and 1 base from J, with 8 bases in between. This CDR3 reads CASSQSTSQETQYF. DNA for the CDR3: TGCGCCAGCAGCCAAAGCACAAGCCAAGAGACCCAGTACTTC.

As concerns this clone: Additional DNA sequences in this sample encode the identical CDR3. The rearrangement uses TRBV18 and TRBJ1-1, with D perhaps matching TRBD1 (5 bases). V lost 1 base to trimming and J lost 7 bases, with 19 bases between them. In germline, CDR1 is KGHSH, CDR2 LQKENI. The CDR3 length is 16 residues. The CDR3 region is CASSPQAPGSGDEAFF. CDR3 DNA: TGTGCCAGCTCACCACAGGCCCCGGGATCGGGGGATGAAGCTTTCTTT.

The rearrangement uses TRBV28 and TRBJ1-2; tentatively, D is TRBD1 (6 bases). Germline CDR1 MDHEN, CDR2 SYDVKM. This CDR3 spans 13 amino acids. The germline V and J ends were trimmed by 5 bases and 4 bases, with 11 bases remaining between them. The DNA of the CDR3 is TGTGCCAGCAGTAATACAGGGTCCTATGGCTACACCTTC. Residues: CASSNTGSYGYTF.

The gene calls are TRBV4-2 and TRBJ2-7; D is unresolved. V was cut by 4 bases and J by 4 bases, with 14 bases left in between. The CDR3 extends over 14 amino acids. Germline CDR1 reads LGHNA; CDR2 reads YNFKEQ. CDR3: CASSPLGREYEQYF. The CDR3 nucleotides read TGTGCCAGCAGCCCCTTAGGACGAGAGTACGAGCAGTACTTC.

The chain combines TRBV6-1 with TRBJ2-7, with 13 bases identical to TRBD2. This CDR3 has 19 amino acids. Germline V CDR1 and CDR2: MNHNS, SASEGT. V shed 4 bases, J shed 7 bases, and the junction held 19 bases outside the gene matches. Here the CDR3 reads CASSGGTGHPLAGGREQYF. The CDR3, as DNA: TGTGCCAGCAGTGGCGGGACCGGCCACCCACTAGCGGGGGGGCGGGAGCAGTACTTC.

As DNA, the CDR3 is TGTGCCAGTCGACAGGGGTCGGTTAACGAGCAGTACTTC. Protein sequence: CASRQGSVNEQYF. The rearrangement joins TRBV12-3 or TRBV12-4 to TRBJ2-7; the match to TRBD1 covers 8 bases. The CDR3 runs to 13 residues. J was trimmed by 5 bases and V by 9 bases; bases with no gene match: 9.

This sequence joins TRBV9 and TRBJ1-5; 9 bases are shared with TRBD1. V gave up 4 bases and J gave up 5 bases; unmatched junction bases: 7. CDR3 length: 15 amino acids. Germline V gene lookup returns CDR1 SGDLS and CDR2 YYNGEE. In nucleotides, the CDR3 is TGTGCCAGCAGCCTTTCGGGACAGGGCTATCAGCCCCAGCATTTT. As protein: CASSLSGQGYQPQHF.